Below are 12 T cell receptor beta chains sequenced from a single sample in a study of blood T cell repertoires in COVID-19. The assay was immunoSEQ multiplex PCR, and TCRdb's table has in-frame clones only and misses some. The sample lists some 260,000 clones, about nine tenths occurring once. The sample consisted of PBMCs or T cells enriched from blood (not recorded which). The receptors were gathered from a man between 35 and 55 years old who had recovered from COVID-19.

The rearrangement joins TRBV7-9 to TRBJ2-1; 10 bases match TRBD1. Germline CDR1 SEHNR, CDR2 FQNEAQ (reference sequence). The CDR3 is made up of 13 amino acids. The V segment lost 5 bases and the J segment 15 bases; nucleotides outside the gene matches: 10. The CDR3 loop reads CASSTPGTGAGFF. The CDR3 DNA reads TGTGCCAGCAGCACCCCCGGGACAGGGGCCGGGTTCTTC.

The chain is built from TRBV27 and TRBJ2-3; D remains unclear. Germline lookup yields CDR1 MNHEY and CDR2 SMNVEV (reference sequence). With 3 bases removed from V and 3 bases from J, the gap between germline ends came to 16 bases. The CDR3 is 16 residues long. The CDR3 sequence: CASSFDRLAITDTQYF. In DNA, the CDR3 is TGTGCCAGCAGTTTCGATAGACTGGCTATTACAGATACGCAGTATTTT.

V usage is TRBV29-1 and J usage is TRBJ2-7, with a possible D match to TRBD1 (6 bases). The germline gives CDR1 SQVTM, CDR2 ANQGSEA. This CDR3 is built from 12 residues. V shed 4 bases and J shed 3 bases, with 10 bases lying between them. CDR3 residues: CSVVGTYYEQYF. In DNA form, the CDR3 reads TGCAGCGTTGTGGGGACATACTACGAGCAGTACTTC.

This chain joins TRBV27 and TRBJ2-3; 8 nucleotides align to TRBD2. The CDR3 has 17 amino acids. Germline CDR1 MNHEY, CDR2 SMNVEV (reference sequence). Germline trimming cut 2 bases from V and 4 bases from J; bases unmatched to any gene: 11. The CDR3 reads CASSLKLAVPRPDTQYF. In DNA, the CDR3 is TGTGCCAGCAGTTTAAAACTAGCGGTACCTCGGCCAGATACGCAGTATTTT.

The chain employs TRBV19 and TRBJ1-3, with D maybe TRBD1 (5 bases). This CDR3 has 15 residues. Trimming shortened V by 4 bases and J by 0 bases, and 10 bases separated the two germline ends. Germline CDR1 and CDR2: LNHDA and SQIVND (reference sequence). CDR3 sequence: CASSTGISSGNTIYF. CDR3 in DNA: TGTGCCAGTAGTACAGGGATTAGCTCTGGAAACACCATATATTTT.

The chain employs TRBV4-2 and TRBJ1-2; D not certain. This CDR3 spans 17 amino acids. CDR1 and CDR2 (germline): LGHNA, YNFKEQ. V was trimmed by 1 base and J by 4 bases, leaving 19 bases between them. The CDR3 protein is CASSQGLSGGPLYGYTF. Here the CDR3 DNA reads TGTGCCAGCAGCCAAGGGTTGAGTGGAGGGCCCCTCTATGGCTACACCTTC.

The V and J genes are TRBV5-4 and TRBJ2-1; D possibly corresponds to TRBD1 (6 bases). This CDR3 contains 11 residues. V gave up 5 bases and J gave up 11 bases, with 11 bases separating them. Germline V gene data show CDR1 as SGHNT and CDR2 as YYREEE (reference sequence). In nucleotides, the CDR3 is TGTGCCAGCAGTTCTCAGGGGAAGCAGTTCTTC. It codes for CASSSQGKQFF.

The rearrangement links TRBV15 to TRBJ1-5; 7 bases map to TRBD1. This CDR3 contains 16 residues. Trimming cost V 4 bases and J 0 bases; bases outside gene matches: 6. In germline, CDR1 is LNHNV, CDR2 YYDKDF (reference sequence). CDR3 residues: CATSNDRVYSNQPQHF. The CDR3 coding sequence is TGTGCCACCAGCAACGACAGGGTCTATAGCAATCAGCCCCAGCATTTT.

This clone was counted a few times. The rearrangement uses TRBV6-5 and TRBJ2-5; TRBD1 matches at 7 bases. The germline V gene has CDR1 MNHEY and CDR2 SVGAGI. V lost 2 bases and J lost 0; bases outside the gene matches: 0. The CDR3 runs 14 residues. The CDR3 reads CASSYGTDQETQYF. CDR3 bases: TGTGCCAGCAGTTACGGGACAGACCAAGAGACCCAGTACTTC.

This sequence joins TRBV19 and TRBJ2-7; TRBD2 matches 7 bases. Germline values: CDR1 LNHDA, CDR2 SQIVND (reference sequence). CDR3 length: 15 amino acids. V dropped 2 bases and J dropped 3; count of bases not matched to a gene: 7. CDR3 DNA sequence: TGTGCCAGTAGTATACTCGGGGGGACTATCTACGAGCAGTACTTC. This gives the protein CASSILGGTIYEQYF.

The V call is TRBV12-3 or TRBV12-4, the J call TRBJ1-6; unclear D gene. The germline V and J ends were trimmed by 7 bases and 7 bases, with 8 bases remaining between them. The CDR3 is made up of 12 amino acids. The CDR3 DNA follows: TGTGCCAGCAACCAACAGAATTCACCCCTCCACTTT. Translating it yields CASNQQNSPLHF.

The chain recombines TRBV27 with TRBJ2-1; D might be TRBD2 (6 bases). The CDR3 covers 14 residues. CDR1 and CDR2 (germline): MNHEY, SMNVEV (reference sequence). The V and J ends lost 5 bases and 3 bases respectively, with 11 bases between them. The CDR3: CASSPGVYYNEQFF. CDR3 coding DNA: TGTGCCAGCAGTCCGGGAGTATACTACAATGAGCAGTTCTTC.